This TCR beta chain was identified during a study of T cells in Graves' hyperthyroidism and ophthalmopathy. TCR beta CDR3 regions were amplified from RNA transcripts. The primer set for the first-round RT-PCR of the TCR CDR3 was HTBI. TCRdb called the multiplex PCR reads again in MiXCR, with one record for every CDR3 protein. In the table there are about 510,000 distinct CDR3 sequences, around 50% of which are singletons. Notes on the study in general: Most thyroid clonotypes that were expanded above 0.001 also turned up in blood.

As regards this clonotype: Its antigen is still unknown.

In germline, CDR1 is SEHNR, CDR2 FQNEAQ (reference sequence). The CDR3 loop spans 16 amino acids. The junction had 7 bases not matched to a gene; V was cut back by 6 bases and J by 1 base. Sequenced material: peripheral blood or thyroid tissue (not recorded which). V gene TRBV7-9 combines with J gene TRBJ1-5; 9 positions agree with TRBD1. The receptor was isolated from an adult woman with Graves' disease, either hyperthyroidism or ophthalmopathy (not recorded which). CDR3 sequence (DNA): TGTGCCAGCAGTCCCACAGGGACAGGGAGCAATCAGCCCCAGCATTTT. It translates to CASSPTGTGSNQPQHF.